This TCR beta chain was sequenced for a study of PD-L1 blockade in urothelial cancer. Study as a whole: Across blood samples, T cells had a median count of 141,255.

Stated time point: pretreatment peripheral blood. The assay was immunoSEQ multiplex PCR, and TCRdb's table has in-frame clones only and misses some. The sample yields tens of thousands of clones, 80% to 85% seen once. CDR3 size: 16 residues. From germline, CDR1 is LNHDA and CDR2 SQIVND (reference sequence). Losses at the gene ends were 3 bases for V and 4 bases for J; bases not matched to a gene: 9. The chain is built from TRBV19 and TRBJ2-5, with 9 bases matching TRBD1. This clonotype was sampled from a man aged 60-69 years with urothelial cancer. The sample here was PBMCs, taken around atezolizumab (anti-PD-L1) treatment. For the CDR3, the DNA is TGTGCCAGTAGTATTCCTGTGGACAGGGGATCAGAGACCCAGTACTTC. This translates into CASSIPVDRGSETQYF.